A single sample gave rise to the 32 T cell receptor beta chains below, sequenced in a study of long-term antiretroviral therapy in people with HIV. Survey-level resolution applied to immunoSEQ assay v3.0. Clones were sequenced by immunoSEQ multiplex PCR, and TCRdb holds only the in-frame ones, with some missing. Of 8,500 to 9,500 clones listed, about 78% are singletons. This material consisted of unsorted PBMCs, taken 0.4 years before starting antiretroviral therapy. All receptors come from a man aged 25 to 40 with HIV.

This clone was found once. The rearrangement uses TRBV6-1 and TRBJ2-3, with 7 bases that match TRBD2. This CDR3 has 14 residues. Germline trimming cut 8 bases from V and 0 bases from J; bases unmatched to any gene: 5. CDR1 is MNHNS and CDR2 is SASEGT in the germline V gene. The CDR3: CASSAGVSTDTQYF. Here the CDR3 DNA reads TGTGCCAGCTCGGCGGGGGTTAGCACAGATACGCAGTATTTT.

CDR3 sequence reads: CASSVSDSSYEQYF. In nucleotides, the CDR3 is TGTGCCAGCAGCGTTAGCGATAGCTCCTACGAGCAGTACTTC. This chain connects TRBV7-2 to TRBJ2-7; D may be TRBD2 (5 bases). Trimming pared 5 bases from V and 0 bases from J, leaving 11 bases between. The CDR3 spans 14 residues. CDR1 SGHTA and CDR2 FQGNSA come from the germline V gene.

This rearrangement joins TRBV28 to TRBJ1-4; 8 positions agree with TRBD1. V lost 6 bases, J lost 7 bases, and 7 bases stayed unmatched. CDR3 length equals 14 residues. CDR1 and CDR2 (germline): MDHEN, SYDVKM. In DNA form, the CDR3 reads TGTGCCAGCAGGGGCGAGACAGGGGTTGAAAAACTGTTTTTT. It translates to CASRGETGVEKLFF.

The chain couples TRBV4-1 to TRBJ1-3, with D possibly TRBD1 on 6 matching bases. CDR1 and CDR2 (germline): MGHRA, YSYEKL. This CDR3 has 15 residues. Trimming shortened V by 4 bases and J by 8 bases, and 18 bases separated the two germline ends. The DNA of the CDR3 is TGCGCCAGCAGCCTCGAGAGGGGGAGGGATTACACCATATATTTT. This translates into CASSLERGRDYTIYF.

The genes are TRBV10-2 and TRBJ2-7; 11 bases map to TRBD1. Germline V gives CDR1 WSHSY, CDR2 SAAADI. The CDR3 has 13 residues. With V trimmed by 10 bases and J by 6 bases, 8 bases remained unmatched. The CDR3 coding sequence is TGCGCCATAGGTGGGACAGGGGGATCCGAGCAGTACTTC. Translating it yields CAIGGTGGSEQYF.

This clone was seen more than once but under ten times. This chain links TRBV6-5 with TRBJ2-7; no clear D gene. From germline, CDR1 is MNHEY and CDR2 SVGAGI. The CDR3 covers 13 residues. Trimming pared 1 base from V and 6 bases from J, leaving 10 bases between. The CDR3 sequence is CASSYFSTGEQYF. DNA of the CDR3: TGTGCCAGCAGTTACTTTTCGACCGGCGAGCAGTACTTC.

This sequence joins TRBV4-1 and TRBJ1-3; D is unresolved. V was shortened by 4 bases and J by 4 bases, with 2 bases between the two germline ends. This CDR3 is built from 11 residues. CDR1 is MGHRA and CDR2 is YSYEKL in the germline V gene. The CDR3 sequence: CASSPGNTIYF. CDR3 in DNA: TGCGCCAGCAGCCCCGGAAACACCATATATTTT.

V gene TRBV28 combines with J gene TRBJ2-1; TRBD2 agrees at 16 bases. The germline V gene has CDR1 MDHEN and CDR2 SYDVKM. This CDR3 has 16 amino acids. J was trimmed by 7 bases and V by 6 bases; bases with no gene match: 6. The CDR3 DNA is TGTGCCAGCAGCAACCGGGGACTAGCGGGAGGGAATGAGCAGTTCTTC. Amino acids: CASSNRGLAGGNEQFF.

This clone turned up a few times. The chain recombines TRBV4-3 with TRBJ1-5; a possible D gene is TRBD1 (5 bases). Germline values: CDR1 LGHNA, CDR2 YSLEER. The CDR3 runs to 14 residues. Trimming removed 2 bases from V and 6 bases from J, with 11 bases in between. The CDR3 reads CASSQMQGSQPQHF. DNA of the CDR3: TGCGCCAGCAGCCAAATGCAGGGAAGTCAGCCCCAGCATTTT.

The CDR3 is CAWSGPLDRPGDEQYF. Written as DNA, the CDR3 is TGTGCCTGGAGTGGTCCCCTGGACAGGCCGGGGGACGAGCAGTACTTC. The chain joins TRBV30 to TRBJ2-7; TRBD1 might be the D (7 bases). V shed 1 base and J shed 5 bases, with 21 bases lying between them. Germline CDR1 is GTSNPN and CDR2 is SVGIG (reference sequence). This CDR3 is 16 amino acids long.

This chain uses TRBV18 with TRBJ1-3; no definite D call. Germline values: CDR1 KGHSH, CDR2 LQKENI. CDR3 length equals 14 residues. V lost 3 bases to trimming and J lost 5 bases, with 11 bases between them. For the CDR3, the DNA is TGTGCCAGCTCACCGTCTCGGTCCCGAAACACCATATATTTT. As protein: CASSPSRSRNTIYF.

The rearrangement uses TRBV6-1 and TRBJ1-5; 9 nucleotides line up with TRBD1. Germline CDR1 MNHNS, CDR2 SASEGT. CDR3 length: 15 amino acids. Trimming removed 6 bases from V and 7 bases from J; junction bases left unmatched: 10. CDR3 nucleotides: TGTGCCAGCAGCAACCCCGGGACAGGGCGGCAGCCCCAGCATTTT. Encoded protein: CASSNPGTGRQPQHF.

The V call is TRBV10-3, the J call TRBJ1-1, with 9 bases fitting TRBD1. The V and J ends lost 11 bases and 5 bases, in that order; junction bases with no gene match: 15. This CDR3 region has 15 residues. Germline V CDR1 and CDR2: ENHRY, SYGVKD. The CDR3 DNA follows: TGTGCCTCGAAAACGGGACAGGGTACGGGGACTGAAGCTTTCTTT. Its protein product is CASKTGQGTGTEAFF.

The CDR3 DNA sequence: TGTGCCAGCAGCCGGACGTATAGCAATCAGCCCCAGCATTTT. Amino acid sequence: CASSRTYSNQPQHF. V gene TRBV6-4 combines with J gene TRBJ1-5, with unresolved D. The CDR3 totals 14 residues. Germline-derived CDR1 and CDR2 are MRHNA and SNTAGT. V was pared by 6 bases and J by 0 bases, with 9 bases between.

This rearrangement joins TRBV6-6 to TRBJ2-3, with D maybe TRBD2 (5 bases). Germline V CDR1 and CDR2: MNHNY, SVGAGI (reference sequence). Trimming shortened V by 5 bases and J by 2 bases, and 11 bases separated the two germline ends. This CDR3 has 14 residues. CDR3 DNA sequence: TGTGCCAGCAGTAGAGGGCCCCTCACAGATACGCAGTATTTT. Translation gives CASSRGPLTDTQYF.

The V and J genes are TRBV23-1 and TRBJ1-1; D ambiguous. TRBV23-1 is classed as an ORF, of uncertain function. CDR3 length: 15 residues. The V end was cut by 6 bases, the J end by 8 bases, with 22 bases between. The CDR3 region is CASRPRGKEVAEAFF. The CDR3 coding sequence is TGCGCCAGCAGACCACGAGGGAAAGAGGTTGCGGAAGCTTTCTTT.

With respect to this clone: The sample holds other DNA sequences that translate to the same CDR3. The V call is TRBV7-6, the J call TRBJ2-7; either TRBD1 or TRBD2 may fit D (5 bases each). This CDR3 has 13 amino acids. Germline-derived CDR1 and CDR2 are SGHVS and FNYEAQ. V dropped 4 bases and J dropped 3 bases, with 10 bases sitting between them. Here the CDR3 reads CASSSGPNYEQYF. CDR3 sequence (DNA): TGTGCCAGCAGCTCGGGACCTAACTACGAGCAGTACTTC.

V and J are TRBV5-5 and TRBJ1-1, with D hard to call. CDR3 length: 12 amino acids. CDR1 and CDR2 (germline): SGHKS, YYEKEE (reference sequence). V lost 4 bases, J lost 7 bases, and 11 bases lay in between. As DNA, the CDR3 is TGTGCCAGCAGCCTCACGTCGGGTGAAGCTTTCTTT. Translating gives CASSLTSGEAFF.

V usage is TRBV28 and J usage is TRBJ1-2; D gene ambiguous. Trimming shortened V by 6 bases and J by 0 bases, and 11 bases separated the two germline ends. Germline loops: CDR1 MDHEN, CDR2 SYDVKM. This CDR3 spans 14 amino acids. CDR3 loop: CASRGIGANYGYTF. Here the CDR3 DNA reads TGTGCCAGCAGGGGTATCGGGGCTAACTATGGCTACACCTTC.

V is TRBV6-5 and J is TRBJ1-1; the D is unclear. Trimming removed 6 bases from V and 7 bases from J, with 15 bases in between. Germline assignment: CDR1 MNHEY and CDR2 SVGAGI. CDR3 length equals 13 residues. The CDR3 here is CASRTLGGIEAFF. Written as DNA, the CDR3 is TGTGCCAGCAGGACCCTGGGAGGGATTGAAGCTTTCTTT.

The chain joins TRBV6-5 to TRBJ1-2; D gene uncertain. The CDR3 is 13 amino acids. The V and J ends lost 2 bases and 3 bases respectively, with 7 bases between them. Germline V gene sequence: CDR1 MNHEY, CDR2 SVGAGI. The CDR3 bases are TGTGCCAGCAGTTACGTCCTTCACTATGGCTACACCTTC. This encodes CASSYVLHYGYTF.

In this sample, this clone is medium-sized (0.01 to 0.1%). The gene calls are TRBV5-1 and TRBJ2-7, with 9 bases matching TRBD1. The germline CDR1 and CDR2 sequences are SGHRS and YFSETQ. The length of the CDR3 is 14 residues. Trimming removed 2 bases from V and 5 bases from J; junction bases left unmatched: 5. The CDR3 DNA follows: TGCGCCAGCAGCTTCCGGACAGGGGACCACGAGCAGTACTTC. This sequence encodes CASSFRTGDHEQYF.

The chain uses TRBV28 and TRBJ1-5; TRBD1 aligns across 7 bases. V lost 6 bases to trimming and J lost 0 bases; unmatched junction nucleotides: 8. Germline V gene sequence: CDR1 MDHEN, CDR2 SYDVKM. The CDR3 is 16 amino acids. In DNA form, the CDR3 reads TGTGCCAGCAGCGAGGAGGGGGCTTTTAGCAATCAGCCCCAGCATTTT. This translates into CASSEEGAFSNQPQHF. Full variable domain (missing parts from reference TRBV28 and TRBJ1-5): DVKVTQSSRYLVKRTGEKVFLECVQDMDHENMFWYRQDPGLGLRLIYFSYDVKMKEKGDIPEGYSVSREKKERFSLILESASTNQTSMYLCASSEEGAFSNQPQHFGDGTRLSIL.

J is TRBJ1-6 and V is TRBV11-3; possible D gene TRBD1, 6 bases. The CDR3 length is 14 residues. Germline lookup yields CDR1 SGHNT and CDR2 YENEEA. V gave up 4 bases and J gave up 5 bases, with 9 bases separating them. CDR3 bases: TGTGCCAGCAGCTGGGACACTCATAATTCACCCCTCCACTTT. Its protein is CASSWDTHNSPLHF.

The rearrangement uses TRBV19 and TRBJ1-2, with TRBD1 matching over 8 bases. V lost 7 bases, J lost 4 bases, and 5 bases stayed unmatched. The CDR3 sequence is 13 residues long. Per the germline V gene, CDR1 is LNHDA and CDR2 is SQIVND (reference sequence). CDR3 bases: TGTGCCAGTATTGGACAGGGTTTCTATGGCTACACCTTC. This encodes CASIGQGFYGYTF.

This chain joins TRBV5-4 and TRBJ2-5, with D possibly being TRBD2 (6 bases). CDR1 SGHNT and CDR2 YYREEE come from the germline V gene (reference sequence). V was cut by 4 bases and J by 5 bases, with 15 bases left in between. The CDR3 spans 14 residues. CDR3 amino acids: CASSGRTSTETQYF. The CDR3 coding sequence is TGTGCCAGCAGCGGGAGGACAAGCACCGAGACCCAGTACTTC. The whole variable domain, remainder taken from reference TRBV5-4 and TRBJ2-5, is ETGVTQSPTHLIKTRGQQVTLRCSSQSGHNTVSWYQQALGQGPQFIFQYYREEENGRGNFPPRFSGLQFPNYSSELNVNALELDDSALYLCASSGRTSTETQYFGPGTRLLVL.

The chain joins TRBV5-4 to TRBJ2-7; possibly TRBD1 for D (6 bases). The CDR3 is made up of 13 amino acids. The germline V and J ends were trimmed by 3 bases and 2 bases, with 9 bases remaining between them. Per germline, CDR1 SGHNT and CDR2 YYREEE (reference sequence). The CDR3 nucleotides are TGTGCCAGCAGCTCCGGACAGACCTACGAGCAGTACTTC. It yields the protein CASSSGQTYEQYF.

This clone was seen once. A read error may account for a junction end that differs from germline. The chain carries TRBV6-6 and TRBJ2-7; no definite D call. Germline V gives CDR1 MNHNY, CDR2 SVGAGI (reference sequence). CDR3 length: 11 residues. The CDR3 DNA reads as TGTGCCATCAGTGTGGGGAACGAGCAGTACTTC. Translated, it gives CAISVGNEQYF.

The chain is built from TRBV28 and TRBJ1-4; possibly TRBD1 for D (6 bases). This CDR3 has 14 residues. The V end was cut by 3 bases, the J end by 7 bases, with 12 bases between. Germline CDR1 and CDR2: MDHEN and SYDVKM. CDR3 sequence (DNA): TGTGCCAGCAGTTTCTGGCAGGGGTCTGAAAAACTGTTTTTT. Protein product: CASSFWQGSEKLFF.

The chain is built from TRBV7-9 and TRBJ2-7; perhaps TRBD2 as D (5 bases). Germline CDR1 reads SEHNR; CDR2 reads FQNEAQ (reference sequence). This CDR3 has 15 amino acids. V shed 5 bases and J shed 6 bases, with 20 bases lying between them. Here the CDR3 reads CASSTNPLRSGEQYF. CDR3 sequence (DNA): TGTGCCAGCAGCACCAACCCCCTTCGGAGCGGCGAGCAGTACTTC.

J is TRBJ1-3 and V is TRBV6-6, with 7 bases fitting TRBD1. V was clipped by 6 bases and J by 0 bases; unmatched bases: 5. Germline V gene lookup returns CDR1 MNHNY and CDR2 SVGAGI (reference sequence). The CDR3 loop spans 15 amino acids. The DNA of the CDR3 is TGTGCCAGCAGCTACAGGGGCTTCTCTGGAAACACCATATATTTT. This codes for CASSYRGFSGNTIYF.

This clone is labeled medium-sized. The chain joins TRBV6-5 to TRBJ2-7, with 9 bases identical to TRBD2. The CDR3 spans 15 residues. Germline CDR1 and CDR2: MNHEY and SVGAGI. After removal of 2 bases from V and 3 bases from J, the junction contained 5 bases not matched to a gene. The CDR3 is CASSYESSGVYEQYF. CDR3 DNA sequence: TGTGCCAGCAGTTACGAGTCTAGCGGGGTCTACGAGCAGTACTTC.